This T cell receptor (beta chain) derives from a study of cytomegalovirus exposure and HLA in healthy donors. Study as a whole: Earlier findings included about 120 million unique TCR beta sequences obtained from about 180 million T cells. Study-wide results and caveats: The likely origin of a cluster of highly shared sequence variants was a sequencing artifact. Follow-up analysis later connected one missense variant in DCLRE1C with trimming of TCR beta V- and J-genes.

With respect to this clone: Its antigen is unidentified.

A multiplex PCR was run with 60 Vbeta primers and 13 Jbeta primers. Clones were read by immunoSEQ multiplex PCR, and TCRdb kept only the in-frame ones, dropping some. This repertoire comprises some 130,000 clones; its ten largest clones make up about 1.5%. From germline, CDR1 is MRHNA and CDR2 SNTAGT. Germline trimming cut 0 bases from V and 8 bases from J; bases unmatched to any gene: 4. The CDR3 loop spans 15 amino acids. The TCR comes from a woman between 40 and 55 years old in good health and CMV-seropositive. The specimen was PBMCs. This chain links TRBV6-4 with TRBJ2-1, with TRBD2 matching over 10 bases. CDR3 protein: CASSDSSGRGDEQFF. CDR3 bases: TGTGCCAGCAGTGACTCGAGCGGGAGGGGAGATGAGCAGTTCTTC.